Given below is one T cell receptor (beta chain) in context. The ends were cut back, 5 bases at V and 3 bases at J, with 13 bases in the middle. The CDR3 loop spans 15 amino acids. Germline V CDR1 and CDR2: SNHLY, FYNNEI. This table comes from immunoSEQ multiplex PCR, and its TCRdb copy is limited to in-frame clones, with some not included. The sample lists some 380,000 clones; roughly 86% were seen once. The sample belongs to a study of blood T cell repertoires in COVID-19. The receptor was isolated from a woman aged 40 to 50 with acute COVID-19. The V and J genes are TRBV2 and TRBJ1-4; TRBD1 might be the D (6 bases). The sequencing input was PBMCs or T cells enriched from blood (not recorded which). The CDR3 protein is CASSLQGRANEKLFF. For the CDR3, the DNA is TGTGCCAGCAGTTTACAGGGAAGGGCTAATGAAAAACTGTTTTTT. Full variable domain (missing parts from reference TRBV2 and TRBJ1-4): EPEVTQTPSHQVTQMGQEVILRCVPISNHLYFYWYRQILGQKVEFLVSFYNNEISEKSEIFDDQFSVERPDGSNFTLKIRSTKLEDSAMYFCASSLQGRANEKLFFGSGTQLSVL.